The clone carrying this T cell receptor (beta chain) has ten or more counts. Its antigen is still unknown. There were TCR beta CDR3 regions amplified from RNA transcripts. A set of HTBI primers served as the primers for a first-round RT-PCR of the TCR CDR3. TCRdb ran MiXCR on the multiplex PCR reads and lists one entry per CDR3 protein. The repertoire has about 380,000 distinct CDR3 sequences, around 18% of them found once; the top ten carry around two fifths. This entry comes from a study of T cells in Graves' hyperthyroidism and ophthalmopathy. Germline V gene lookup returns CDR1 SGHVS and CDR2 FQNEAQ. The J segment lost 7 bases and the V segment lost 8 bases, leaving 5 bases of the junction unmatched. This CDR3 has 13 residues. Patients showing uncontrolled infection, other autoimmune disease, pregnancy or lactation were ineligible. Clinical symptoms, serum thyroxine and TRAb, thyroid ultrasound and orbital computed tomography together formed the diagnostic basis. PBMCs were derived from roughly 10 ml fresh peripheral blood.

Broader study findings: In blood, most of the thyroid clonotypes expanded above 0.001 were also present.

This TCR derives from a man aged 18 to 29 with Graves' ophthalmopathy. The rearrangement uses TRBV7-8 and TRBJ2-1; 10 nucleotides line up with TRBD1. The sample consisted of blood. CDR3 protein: CASWDRGLNEQFF. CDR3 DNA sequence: TGTGCCAGCTGGGACAGGGGCCTGAATGAGCAGTTCTTC. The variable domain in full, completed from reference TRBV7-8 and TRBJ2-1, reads GAGVSQSPRYKVAKRGQDVALRCDPISGHVSLFWYQQALGQGPEFLTYFQNEAQLDKSGLPSDRFFAERPEGSVSTLKIQRTQQEDSAVYLCASWDRGLNEQFFGPGTRLTVL.